The text below deals with one T cell receptor beta chain. Germline-derived CDR1 and CDR2 are GTSNPN and SVGIG (reference sequence). Trimming shortened V by 6 bases and J by 5 bases, and 18 bases separated the two germline ends. The CDR3 runs 14 residues. The record originates from a study of blood T cell repertoires in COVID-19. Sequencing used immunoSEQ multiplex PCR; TCRdb keeps in-frame clones, though not all of them. This sample has roughly 170,000 clones, with 70% to 90% found just once. The gene calls are TRBV30 and TRBJ2-3; D may be TRBD2 (6 bases). Sequenced: PBMCs or T cells enriched from blood (not recorded which). This TCR was sampled from a woman aged 45-60 years who had recovered from COVID-19. Here the CDR3 DNA reads TGTGCCTGTCGTTTGGGGAGGCTGGGAGATACGCAGTATTTT. This encodes CACRLGRLGDTQYF.